This TCR beta chain appears in the sequencing data of a study of blood T cells in healthy people across ages (dated by TCRdb to the mid-2010s). Looking at the study overall: Template switching captured roughly one uniquely barcoded TCR beta cDNA molecule per two T cells in model experiments. Donors were grouped into four age groups: young (average roughly 17 years), middle-aged (39), aged (about 60) and long-lived (approximately 75). Using deep sequencing normalized with unique cDNA molecular identifiers, the study measured how TCR beta repertoire diversity changes with age. The study analyzed two additional independent replicas of 1 million unique cDNA reads from the same blood draw for two donors, one aged 18 to 29 and one aged 80 or older. The study at large found these results: The CMV infection status of donors was not known, potentially confounding age-related changes in expanded clonotypes. Conclusive comparison of naive and antigen-experienced compartments was prevented by the profiling of bulk unsorted PBMCs. Compared with the aged group, the long-lived group had more naive CD4+ T cells, fewer expanded clones and increased TCR diversity, a pattern suggesting age selection. Estimates of total diversity based on one million sequenced T cells were regarded as lower bounds and as underestimates. There was a strong correlation between observed TCR beta diversity and the percentage of naive T cells measured by flow cytometry. As age increased, observed TCR beta diversity per million T cells dropped in a roughly linear way, and a significant reduction was already evident by age about 40.

Looking up the germline V gene (reference sequence) yields CDR1 MNHEY and CDR2 SMNVEV. Trimming accounts for 2 bases at V and 8 bases at J, while the number of junction bases matched to no gene is 5. The CDR3 starts with the cysteine, ends with the phenylalanine, and has 14 residues. The kept DNA is CDR3 alone, 42 bases in frame from the first base. This clonotype has more than one count but fewer than ten. Its antigen target is currently unknown. One base away there is no much larger clone; base qualities are not given. Donors were around 37 systemically healthy Caucasian individuals from Russia aged roughly 6 to 95 years. Ten milliliters of peripheral blood were collected from each donor into EDTA-treated Vacutainer tubes. Ficoll-Paque density-gradient centrifugation was used to isolate PBMCs, with at least 6.5 million per sample. Trizol reagent was used to extract total RNA from PBMCs, with at least 6 micrograms per sample. For every donor, an aliquot of PBMCs went through flow cytometry to measure the percentages of naive CD45RAhigh/CD27high T cells.

Library method: 5' RACE. The sequencer was an Illumina HiSeq 2500. The second PCR ran for roughly 7 to 12 cycles and used a J-beta primer mix along with a sample-barcoded 5' primer. A unique molecular identifier was introduced onto each TCR beta cDNA molecule by a template-switch 5' adaptor carrying 12 random nucleotides. Each sample yielded at least 3 million CDR3-containing paired-end reads. First-strand cDNA was synthesized from all RNA with the Mint cDNA synthesis kit, primed by a TRBC-specific oligonucleotide. All cDNA was treated with uracil-DNA glycosylase and then went through a first 18-cycle PCR with the universal primers M1SS and BC2_uni_R. In the original analysis: For normalization, 1 million high-quality reads were randomly selected from each sample, with every read carrying a distinct molecular identifier. Instead of being binned into consensus sequences, reads with shared molecular identifiers were discarded. MiTCR, run with a Q25 quality threshold and the strictest error-elimination algorithm, handled CDR3 identification, clonotype clustering and error correction. A nonparametric unseen species model with Euler transformation was used to estimate a lower bound on total TCR beta diversity. TCRdb redid the processing of the public reads, applying fastp at Q25 and MiXCR, and retained in-frame beta chains. Entries are consolidated by CDR3 protein sequence, retaining the most common genes and DNA. TCRdb's processing, not the study's, gives the V and J calls here. The sample yields about 720,000 distinct CDR3 sequences; around 25% were counted once. The ten largest clones take up approximately 4% of the sample.

These sequences were also reported in another study, on T cells of mothers and their children. As noted in the second study: The donors were nine systemically healthy Caucasian individuals, made up of three mothers and their six children. cDNA synthesis consumed the entire amount of extracted RNA, loaded at approximately 1.5 ug RNA in each 15 ul reaction. Sample barcodes and 2-4 random nucleotides were added via the M1S primer in the second PCR. Over 10 million TCR beta CDR3 reads came from each mother, compared with around 3 million reads from each child. Thymic selection shapes the output of TCR recombination in a similar way in related and unrelated pairs, and inherited differences have a minor effect. Related mother-child pairs always showed normalized repertoire overlap that was slightly higher than in unrelated mother-child pairs, though the difference was never significant. No persistent microchimeric T cell clones were found, with a detection sensitivity of roughly 92 clones per million clonotypes. In the study, deep NGS was used to compare the TCR beta repertoires of mothers and children, and features distinguishing related mother-child pairs from unrelated individuals were sought. Mothers averaged around 40 +/- 4 years of age and children averaged roughly 10 +/- 4 years. After adapters were ligated using NEBNext reagents, the libraries underwent 100+100 nt paired-end sequencing on an Illumina HiSeq 2000. To prevent cross-contamination, the mother and child libraries were prepared one month apart and sequenced in separate runs. Each donor had between about 450,000 and 2,100,000 distinct TCR beta clonotypes identified. Naive TCR beta clonotypes were estimated from low-frequency clonotypes matched to each donor's FACS-determined naive share, without sorting.

The TCR was taken from a boy younger than 18 in good health. The chain employs TRBV27 and TRBJ2-1; TRBD1 aligns with 8 central bases. The sample comprised blood. Here the CDR3 is given as CASSLLDRGHEQFF. The bases read TGTGCCAGCAGTTTACTCGACAGGGGCCATGAGCAGTTCTTC.